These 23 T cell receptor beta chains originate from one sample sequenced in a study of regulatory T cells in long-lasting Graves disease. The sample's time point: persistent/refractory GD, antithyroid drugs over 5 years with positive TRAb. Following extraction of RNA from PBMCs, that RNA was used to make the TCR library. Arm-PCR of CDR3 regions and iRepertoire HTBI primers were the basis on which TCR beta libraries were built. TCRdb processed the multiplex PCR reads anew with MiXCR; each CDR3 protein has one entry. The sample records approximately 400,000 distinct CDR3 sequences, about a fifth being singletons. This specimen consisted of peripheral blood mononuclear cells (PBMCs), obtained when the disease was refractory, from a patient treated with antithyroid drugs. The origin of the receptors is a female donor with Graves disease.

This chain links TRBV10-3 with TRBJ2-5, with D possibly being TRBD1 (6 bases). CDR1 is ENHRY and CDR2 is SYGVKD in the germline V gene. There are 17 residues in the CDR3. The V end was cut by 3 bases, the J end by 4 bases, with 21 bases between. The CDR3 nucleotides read TGTGCCATCAGTGAAAGGGACACACCATGGGCAGCAGAGACCCAGTACTTC. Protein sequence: CAISERDTPWAAETQYF.

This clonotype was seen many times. In nucleotides, the CDR3 is TGCGCCAGCAGCTCGACCGGGACAGGGGATGAAGCTTTCTTT. Translation gives CASSSTGTGDEAFF. The V and J genes are TRBV5-1 and TRBJ1-1, with 10 bases matching TRBD1. V lost 3 bases and J lost 7; bases outside the gene matches: 6. The CDR3 is 14 amino acids. Per germline, CDR1 SGHRS and CDR2 YFSETQ.

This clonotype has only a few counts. DNA of the CDR3: TGTGCCAGCACTCTATATAGGTTGAACACTGAAGCTTTCTTT. This gives the protein CASTLYRLNTEAFF. The chain carries TRBV6-2 or TRBV6-3 and TRBJ1-1, with unresolved D. Germline V gives CDR1 MNHEY, CDR2 SVGEGT. Trimming cost V 7 bases and J 0 bases, with 12 bases left between them. There are 14 residues in the CDR3.

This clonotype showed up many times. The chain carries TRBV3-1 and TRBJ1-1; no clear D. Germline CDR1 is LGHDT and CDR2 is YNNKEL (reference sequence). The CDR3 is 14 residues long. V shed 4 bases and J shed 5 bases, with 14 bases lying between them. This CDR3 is CASSRPGSETEAFF. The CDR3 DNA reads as TGTGCCAGCAGCCGGCCGGGTAGTGAGACTGAAGCTTTCTTT.

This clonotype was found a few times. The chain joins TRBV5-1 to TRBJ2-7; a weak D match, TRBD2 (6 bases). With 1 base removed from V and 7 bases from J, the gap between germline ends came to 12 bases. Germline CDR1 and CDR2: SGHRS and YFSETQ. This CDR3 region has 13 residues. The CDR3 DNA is TGCGCCAGCAGCTTGATACTAGCTGAAGAGCAGTACTTC. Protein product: CASSLILAEEQYF.

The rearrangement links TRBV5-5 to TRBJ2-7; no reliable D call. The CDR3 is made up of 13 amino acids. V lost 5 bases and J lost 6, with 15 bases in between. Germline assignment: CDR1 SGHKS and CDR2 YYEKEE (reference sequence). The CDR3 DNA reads TGTGCCAGCAGACCACCTGAGACGGGCGAGCAGTACTTC. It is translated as CASRPPETGEQYF.

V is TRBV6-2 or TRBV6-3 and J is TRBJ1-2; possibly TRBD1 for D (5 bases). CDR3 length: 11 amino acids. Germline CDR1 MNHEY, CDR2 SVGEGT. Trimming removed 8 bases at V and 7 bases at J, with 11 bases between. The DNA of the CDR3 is TGTGCCAGCCGGGACCTTGTTGGCTACACCTTC. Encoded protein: CASRDLVGYTF.

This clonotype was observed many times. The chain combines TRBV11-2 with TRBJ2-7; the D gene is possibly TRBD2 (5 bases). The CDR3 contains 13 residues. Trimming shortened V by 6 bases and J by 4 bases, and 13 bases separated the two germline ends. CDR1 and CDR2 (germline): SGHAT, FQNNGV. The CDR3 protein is CASSGLARYEQYF. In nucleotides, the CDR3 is TGTGCCAGCAGTGGGTTAGCGAGATACGAGCAGTACTTC.

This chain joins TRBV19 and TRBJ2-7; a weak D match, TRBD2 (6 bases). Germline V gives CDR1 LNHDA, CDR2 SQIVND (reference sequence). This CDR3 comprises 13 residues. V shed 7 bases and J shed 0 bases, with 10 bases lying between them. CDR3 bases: TGTGCCAGTAAACTAGCTGACTCCTACGAGCAGTACTTC. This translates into CASKLADSYEQYF. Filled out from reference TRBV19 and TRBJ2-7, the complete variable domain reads DGGITQSPKYLFRKEGQNVTLSCEQNLNHDAMYWYRQDPGQGLRLIYYSQIVNDFQKGDIAEGYSVSREKKESFPLTVTSAQKNPTAFYLCASKLADSYEQYFGPGTRLTVT.

The chain's CDR3 is CASSPYHGADNEQFF. DNA of the CDR3: TGTGCCAGCAGTCCCTATCACGGGGCGGACAATGAGCAGTTCTTC. The chain uses TRBV11-2 and TRBJ2-1; D might be TRBD1 or TRBD2, each matching 5 bases. Germline V gene lookup returns CDR1 SGHAT and CDR2 FQNNGV. Trimming removed 6 bases at V and 5 bases at J, with 17 bases between. CDR3 length equals 15 residues.

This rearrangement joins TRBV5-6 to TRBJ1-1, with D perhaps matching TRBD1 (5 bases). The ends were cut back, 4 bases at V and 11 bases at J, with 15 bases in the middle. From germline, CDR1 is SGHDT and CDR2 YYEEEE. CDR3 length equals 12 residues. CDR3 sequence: CASSPGGEAAFF. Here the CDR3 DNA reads TGTGCCAGCAGCCCCGGGGGGGAGGCGGCTTTCTTT.

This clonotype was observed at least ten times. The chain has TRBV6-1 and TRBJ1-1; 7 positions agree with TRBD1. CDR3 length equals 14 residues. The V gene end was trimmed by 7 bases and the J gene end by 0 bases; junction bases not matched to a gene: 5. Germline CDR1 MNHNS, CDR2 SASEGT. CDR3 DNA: TGTGCCAGCACCTCAGGGGGACTGAACACTGAAGCTTTCTTT. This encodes CASTSGGLNTEAFF.

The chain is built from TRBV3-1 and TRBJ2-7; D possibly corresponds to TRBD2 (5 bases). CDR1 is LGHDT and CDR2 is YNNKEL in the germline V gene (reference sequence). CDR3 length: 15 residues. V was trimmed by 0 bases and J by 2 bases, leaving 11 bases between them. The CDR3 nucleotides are TGTGCCAGCAGCCAAGAATGGGGAGCTACCTACGAGCAGTACTTC. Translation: CASSQEWGATYEQYF.

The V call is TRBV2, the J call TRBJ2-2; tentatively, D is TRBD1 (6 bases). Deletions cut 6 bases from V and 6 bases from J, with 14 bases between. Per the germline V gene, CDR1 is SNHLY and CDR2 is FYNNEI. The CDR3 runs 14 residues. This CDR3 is CASRDQGISGELFF. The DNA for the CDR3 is TGTGCCAGCAGAGATCAGGGGATTTCCGGGGAGCTGTTTTTT.

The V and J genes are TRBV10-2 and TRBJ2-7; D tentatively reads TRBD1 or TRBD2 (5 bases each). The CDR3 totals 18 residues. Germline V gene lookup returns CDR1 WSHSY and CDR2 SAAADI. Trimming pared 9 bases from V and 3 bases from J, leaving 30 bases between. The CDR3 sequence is CARPPDLYRDLKIYEQYF. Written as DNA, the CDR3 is TGCGCCAGGCCCCCTGACCTTTACCGGGACCTTAAAATCTACGAGCAGTACTTC.

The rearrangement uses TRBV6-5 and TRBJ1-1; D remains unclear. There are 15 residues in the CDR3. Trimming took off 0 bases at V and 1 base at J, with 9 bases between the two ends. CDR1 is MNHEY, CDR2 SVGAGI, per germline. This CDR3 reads CASSYSSWGNTEAFF. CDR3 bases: TGTGCCAGCAGTTACTCTAGTTGGGGGAACACTGAAGCTTTCTTT.

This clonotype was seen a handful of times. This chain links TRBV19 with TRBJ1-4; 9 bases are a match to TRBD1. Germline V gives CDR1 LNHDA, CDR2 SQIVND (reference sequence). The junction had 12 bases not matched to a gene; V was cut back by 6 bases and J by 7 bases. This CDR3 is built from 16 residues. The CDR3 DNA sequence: TGTGCCAGTAGGACCCACGAACAGGGGGCTTCTGAAAAACTGTTTTTT. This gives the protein CASRTHEQGASEKLFF.

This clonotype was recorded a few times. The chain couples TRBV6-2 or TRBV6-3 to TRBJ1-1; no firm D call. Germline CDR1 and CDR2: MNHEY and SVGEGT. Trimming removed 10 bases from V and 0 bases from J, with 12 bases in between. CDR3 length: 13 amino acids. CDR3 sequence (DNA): TGTGCCACACGGGGAGGGATGAACACTGAAGCTTTCTTT. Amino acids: CATRGGMNTEAFF.

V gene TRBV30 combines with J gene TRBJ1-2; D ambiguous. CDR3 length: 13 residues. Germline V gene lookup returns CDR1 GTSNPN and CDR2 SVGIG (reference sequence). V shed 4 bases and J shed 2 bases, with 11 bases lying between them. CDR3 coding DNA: TGTGCCTGGAACGCAGGCGCGAACTATGGCTACACCTTC. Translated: CAWNAGANYGYTF.

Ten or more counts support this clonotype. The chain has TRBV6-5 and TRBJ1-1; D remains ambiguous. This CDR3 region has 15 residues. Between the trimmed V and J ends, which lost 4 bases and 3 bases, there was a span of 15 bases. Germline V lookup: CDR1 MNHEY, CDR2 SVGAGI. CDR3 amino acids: CASSFTPPADTEAFF. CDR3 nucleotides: TGTGCCAGCAGTTTCACACCACCGGCGGACACTGAAGCTTTCTTT.

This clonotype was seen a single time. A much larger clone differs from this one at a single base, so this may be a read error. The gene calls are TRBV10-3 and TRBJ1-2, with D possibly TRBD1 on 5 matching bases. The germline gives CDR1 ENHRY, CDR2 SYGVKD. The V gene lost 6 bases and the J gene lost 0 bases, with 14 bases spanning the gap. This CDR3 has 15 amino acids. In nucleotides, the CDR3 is TGTGCCATCAGCCCTTCGACAGCAACTAACTATGGCTACACCTTC. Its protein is CAISPSTATNYGYTF.

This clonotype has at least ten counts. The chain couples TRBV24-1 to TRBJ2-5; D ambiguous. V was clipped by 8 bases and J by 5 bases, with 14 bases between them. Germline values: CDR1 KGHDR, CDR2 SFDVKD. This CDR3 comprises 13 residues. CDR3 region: CATNGVVSETQYF. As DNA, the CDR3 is TGTGCCACCAATGGGGTTGTTTCTGAGACCCAGTACTTC.

CDR3 loop: CASSPTTTSLDSPLHF. The CDR3 DNA is TGTGCCAGCTCACCAACCACCACGTCGTTAGACTCACCCCTCCACTTT. The chain couples TRBV18 to TRBJ1-6; D remains ambiguous. CDR3 length: 16 residues. V lost 2 bases and J lost 10, with 18 bases in between. Germline CDR1 is KGHSH and CDR2 is LQKENI. Based on the CDR3 plus reference TRBV18 and TRBJ1-6, the full variable domain is NAGVMQNPRHLVRRRGQEARLRCSPMKGHSHVYWYRQLPEEGLKFMVYLQKENIIDESGMPKERFSAEFPKEGPSILRIQQVVRGDSAAYFCASSPTTTSLDSPLHFGNGTRLTVT.